This T cell receptor (beta chain) was captured in a study of control samples from healthy donors and cancer patients. There are 11 residues in the CDR3. CDR1 is SGHRS, CDR2 YFSETQ, per germline. This clone was found a few times. At one end the junction does not follow the germline gene, possibly because of a read error. Assay: immunoSEQ multiplex PCR; the TCRdb copy retains only in-frame clones and omits some. The data hold about 140,000 clones, with about 88% observed a single time. V gene TRBV5-1 combines with J gene TRBJ1-4, with D possibly matching TRBD1 (5 bases). The source material was blood. This TCR derives from a woman aged 25 to 45 in good health. This chain's CDR3 is CASSLEGPWIF. In DNA, the CDR3 is TGCGCCAGCAGCTTGGAGGGACCCTGGATTTTT.